This is a list of T cell receptor beta chains from one sample in a study of glioma-infiltrating T cells. TCRdb ran MiXCR on the multiplex PCR reads and lists one entry per CDR3 protein. The table has some 150,000 distinct CDR3 sequences, 30% to 40% seen once. Material: glioma tissue, nonneoplastic brain tissue, or PBMCs (not recorded which). The origin of the receptors is a human donor with low-grade glioma or glioblastoma, undergoing nonglioma brain surgery, or in good health (not recorded which). CDR3s leave out the opening cysteine and the closing phenylalanine or tryptophan. A D gene is named only where the DNA matches it firmly.

d_gene | j_gene | v_gene | CDR3aa
. | TRBJ2-5 | TRBV20-1 | SATLGGAAETQY
. | TRBJ2-3 | TRBV7-2 | ASSLASRTDTQY
TRBD1 | TRBJ2-3 | TRBV7-2 | ASSLRTGGSDTQY
TRBD2 | TRBJ2-1 | TRBV19 | ASRQTGLANEQF
TRBD1 | TRBJ2-7 | TRBV20-1 | SALRDRGYEQY
TRBD2 | TRBJ2-7 | TRBV2 | ASYSGGAYEQY
TRBD1 | TRBJ2-7 | TRBV28 | ASRSGTGAYEQY
. | TRBJ1-1 | TRBV27 | ASRAQENTEAF
TRBD2 | TRBJ2-1 | TRBV4-1 | ASTGTSGYNEQF
. | TRBJ2-3 | TRBV27 | ASSLSHQRIITDTQY
. | TRBJ2-7 | TRBV30 | AWSLFDNEQY
. | TRBJ1-1 | TRBV14 | ASSHRHLNTEAF
. | TRBJ1-1 | TRBV29-1 | SVSTAEAF
. | TRBJ2-7 | TRBV20-1 | SARLSVSLGQY
. | TRBJ1-1 | TRBV20-1 | SASLGVLTEAF
. | TRBJ2-7 | TRBV19 | ASSIDNSAEQY
. | TRBJ2-3 | TRBV7-9 | ASSLAEWAGGDTQY
. | TRBJ2-5 | TRBV7-2 | ASSSGQIIQETQY
. | TRBJ1-2 | TRBV7-2 | ASSLDGRDYYGYT
TRBD2 | TRBJ2-2 | TRBV7-6 | ASSLATSGSSGELF
TRBD2 | TRBJ2-3 | TRBV7-9 | ASSLGTRPSTDTQY
. | TRBJ2-7 | TRBV28 | ASSFRGHGYEQY
TRBD1 | TRBJ2-7 | TRBV7-2 | ASSLLTGFNYEQY
. | TRBJ2-7 | TRBV6-2/TRBV6-3 | ASSFAEIYEQY
TRBD2 | TRBJ2-1 | TRBV28 | ATPYLAGPHNEQF
. | TRBJ2-3 | TRBV7-2 | ASSFAPGQSKDKDTQY
. | TRBJ1-1 | TRBV6-6 | ASSQQMNTEAF
. | TRBJ2-5 | TRBV6-1 | ASSAVAETQY
. | TRBJ1-2 | TRBV11-2 | ASTPSAGNYGYT
. | TRBJ2-1 | TRBV24-1 | ATSEDSIVANEQF
. | TRBJ2-7 | TRBV25-1 | ASSVSGHRPIYEQY
. | TRBJ2-1 | TRBV4-3 | ASSQEDYRAHEQF
. | TRBJ2-5 | TRBV28 | ASSLYPQGGHQETQY
. | TRBJ1-2 | TRBV11-1 | ASSLTGVQGYT
. | TRBJ2-3 | TRBV3-1 | ASSQGLTADTQY
TRBD1 | TRBJ1-6 | TRBV7-2 | ASSRGQGSNSPLH
. | TRBJ2-1 | TRBV24-1 | ATSDTVGGTVYNEQF
. | TRBJ1-2 | TRBV6-2/TRBV6-3 | ASRASKELNGYT
. | TRBJ1-1 | TRBV28 | ASSITGHTEAF
. | TRBJ1-1 | TRBV12-3/TRBV12-4 | ASSFRQTVNTEAF
. | TRBJ2-5 | TRBV3-1 | ASSQDFGGQETQY
. | TRBJ1-5 | TRBV6-1 | ASSEEGQPQH
. | TRBJ2-3 | TRBV4-2 | ASSQGDTDTQY
. | TRBJ2-1 | TRBV27 | ASGTTVRKLF
TRBD1 | TRBJ2-1 | TRBV10-3 | AIIKGTGYNEQF
TRBD1 | TRBJ2-5 | TRBV28 | ASSLWGGQGARETQY
. | TRBJ2-5 | TRBV4-1 | ASSPTKEGAPQETQY
. | TRBJ1-2 | TRBV20-1 | SADTGGTYGYT
. | TRBJ1-1 | TRBV7-2 | ASSLDAVNTEAF
. | TRBJ1-1 | TRBV7-9 | ASSPASTEAF
. | TRBJ2-1 | TRBV6-1 | ASRRKRHEQF
. | TRBJ1-1 | TRBV20-1 | SPTARTLNTEAF
. | TRBJ1-2 | TRBV19 | ASSNGQRAFGYT
. | TRBJ2-7 | TRBV27 | ASSFGESYEQY
. | TRBJ1-5 | TRBV24-1 | ATSDFRGPQH
TRBD2 | TRBJ2-5 | TRBV28 | ASLVGGTQTQY
TRBD2 | TRBJ2-1 | TRBV6-2/TRBV6-3 | ASSLAGRSYNEQF
. | TRBJ1-5 | TRBV12-3/TRBV12-4 | ASSTFGSSNQPQH
. | TRBJ1-2 | TRBV6-1 | ASTRGETNYGYT
. | TRBJ2-7 | TRBV6-1 | ASRRRVVHEQY